The sequence of this T cell receptor beta chain was determined in a study of shared clonotypes between healthy human individuals. Study outcomes and limitations: It was only blood that was sampled, and tissue repertoires likely differ.

Comments on this clone: What it recognizes is unknown.

Donors included only healthy HIV-negative adults lacking recent acute infections or vaccinations. Assay used: immunoSEQ multiplex PCR; TCRdb lists only in-frame clones, some missing. The data contain over 850,000 clones, 70% to 80% of them seen just once; the ten biggest clones take up approximately 0.56%. There are 14 residues in the CDR3. Germline CDR1 SGHVS, CDR2 FNYEAQ. V was pared by 5 bases and J by 8 bases, with 5 bases of the junction left unmatched. The chain recombines TRBV7-6 with TRBJ1-4; 10 nucleotides agree with TRBD1. The source is a man aged 18-30 years in good health. Some clones in this sample may be carry-over from other donors' samples. Sequenced: memory CD4+ T cells from PBMCs. The subset was: CD45RA-negative fraction. CDR3 loop: CASSRPGQGEKLFF. The CDR3 region has the DNA TGTGCCAGCAGCCGACCGGGACAGGGGGAAAAACTGTTTTTT.